This T cell receptor beta chain was captured in a study of blood T cells in healthy people across ages. It was with a sample-barcoded 5' primer and a J-beta primer mix that a second PCR of about 6 to 12 cycles was run. Carrying 12 random nucleotides, a template-switch adaptor labeled each individual cDNA molecule. TCRdb processed the 5' RACE reads anew with MiXCR; each CDR3 protein has one entry. The table records about 720,000 distinct CDR3 sequences, around a fifth of them present only once. The CDR3 totals 15 residues. Germline loops: CDR1 SGHVS, CDR2 FQNEAQ. This clonotype was counted between two and nine times.

This chain connects TRBV7-8 to TRBJ2-5, with TRBD2 matching 13 bases. The J call could be wrong; TRBJ2-1 is a better fit for the DNA end. The clonotype was recovered from a man between 70 and 80 years old in good health. Sequencing input: blood. The CDR3 bases are TGTGCCAGCAGCGTACGACTAGCGGGAGGAAGGGAGCAGTTCTTC. It is translated as CASSVRLAGGREQFF.